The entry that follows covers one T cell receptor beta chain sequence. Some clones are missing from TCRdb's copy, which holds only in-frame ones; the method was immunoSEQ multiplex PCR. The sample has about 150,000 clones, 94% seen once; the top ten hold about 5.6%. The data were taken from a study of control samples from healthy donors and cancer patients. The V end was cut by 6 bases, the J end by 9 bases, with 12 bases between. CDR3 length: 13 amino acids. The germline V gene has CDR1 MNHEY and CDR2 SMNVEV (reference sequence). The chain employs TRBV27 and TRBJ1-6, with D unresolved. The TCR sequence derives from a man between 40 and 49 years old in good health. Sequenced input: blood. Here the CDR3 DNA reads TGTGCCAGCAGACTCTTCAGCATTTCACCCCTCCACTTT. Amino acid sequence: CASRLFSISPLHF.